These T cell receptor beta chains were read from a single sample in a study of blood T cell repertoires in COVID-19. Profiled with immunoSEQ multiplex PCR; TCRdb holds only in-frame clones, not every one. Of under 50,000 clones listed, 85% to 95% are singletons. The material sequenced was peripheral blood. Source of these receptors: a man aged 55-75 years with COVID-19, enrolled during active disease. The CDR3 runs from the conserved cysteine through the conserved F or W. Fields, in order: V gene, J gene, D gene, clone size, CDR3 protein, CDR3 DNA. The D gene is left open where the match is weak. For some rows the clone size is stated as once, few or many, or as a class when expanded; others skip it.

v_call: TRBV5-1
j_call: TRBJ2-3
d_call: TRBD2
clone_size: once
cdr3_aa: CASSLAESGVGTDTQYF
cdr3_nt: TGCGCCAGCAGCTTGGCTGAAAGCGGGGTGGGCACAGATACGCAGTATTTT

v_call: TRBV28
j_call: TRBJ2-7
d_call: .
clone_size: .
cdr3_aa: CASSGVGTNTYEQYF
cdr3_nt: TGTGCCAGCAGTGGGGTCGGGACAAATACCTACGAGCAGTACTTC

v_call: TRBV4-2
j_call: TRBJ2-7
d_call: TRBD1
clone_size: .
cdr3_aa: CASSQGQGGPYEQYF
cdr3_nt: TGTGCCAGCAGCCAAGGACAGGGGGGGCCCTACGAGCAGTACTTC

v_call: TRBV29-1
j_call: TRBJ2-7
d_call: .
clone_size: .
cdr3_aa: CSVEGQSYEQYF
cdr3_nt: TGCAGCGTTGAAGGGCAGTCCTACGAGCAGTACTTC

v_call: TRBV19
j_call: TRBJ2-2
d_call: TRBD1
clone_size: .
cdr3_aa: CASRPGDRSNTGELFF
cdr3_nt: TGTGCCAGTAGACCCGGGGACAGGTCGAACACCGGGGAGCTGTTTTTT

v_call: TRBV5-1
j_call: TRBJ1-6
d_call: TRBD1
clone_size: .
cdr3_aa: CASSWDRASNSPLHF
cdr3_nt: TGCGCCAGCAGCTGGGACAGGGCATCTAATTCACCCCTCCACTTT

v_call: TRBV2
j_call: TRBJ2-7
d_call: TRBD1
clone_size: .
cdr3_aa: CASSEMGQGLDEQYF
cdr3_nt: TGTGCCAGCAGTGAAATGGGACAGGGTCTCGACGAGCAGTACTTC

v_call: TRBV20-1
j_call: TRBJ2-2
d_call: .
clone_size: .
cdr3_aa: CSASGGENTGELFF
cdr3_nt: TGCAGTGCTAGTGGCGGAGAGAACACCGGGGAGCTGTTTTTT

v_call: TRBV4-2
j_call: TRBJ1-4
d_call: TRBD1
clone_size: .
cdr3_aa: CASSQGQGGEKLFF
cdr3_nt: TGTGCCAGCAGCCAGGGACAGGGTGGCGAAAAACTGTTTTTT

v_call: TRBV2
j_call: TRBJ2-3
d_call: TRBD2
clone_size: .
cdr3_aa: CASSEDTSGGTDTQYF
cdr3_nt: TGTGCCAGCAGTGAAGATACTAGCGGGGGCACAGATACGCAGTATTTT

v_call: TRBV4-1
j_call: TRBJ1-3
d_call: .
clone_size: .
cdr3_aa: CASSQGNRAHSGNTIYF
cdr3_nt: TGCGCCAGCAGCCAAGGCAACAGGGCACACTCTGGAAACACCATATATTTT

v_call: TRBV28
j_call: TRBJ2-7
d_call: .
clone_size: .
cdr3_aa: CASSLGLPGTLGYEQYF
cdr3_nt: TGTGCCAGCAGTTTAGGTTTGCCAGGCACCCTCGGCTACGAGCAGTACTTC

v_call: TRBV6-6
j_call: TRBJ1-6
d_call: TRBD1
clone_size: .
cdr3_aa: CASRIQGAAYNSPLHF
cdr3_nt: TGTGCCAGCAGAATACAGGGGGCCGCGTATAATTCACCCCTCCACTTT

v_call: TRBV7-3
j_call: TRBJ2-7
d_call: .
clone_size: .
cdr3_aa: CASSFRRGSYEQYF
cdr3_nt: TGTGCCAGCAGCTTCCGTAGGGGTTCCTACGAGCAGTACTTC

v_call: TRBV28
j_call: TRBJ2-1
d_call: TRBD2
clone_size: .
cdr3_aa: CASSGGSSYNEQFF
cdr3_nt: TGTGCCAGCAGCGGCGGGAGCTCCTACAATGAGCAGTTCTTC

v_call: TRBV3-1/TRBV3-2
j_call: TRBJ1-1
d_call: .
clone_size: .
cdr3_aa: CASSQVVGEAFF
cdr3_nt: TGTGCCAGCAGCCAAGTTGTCGGTGAAGCTTTCTTT

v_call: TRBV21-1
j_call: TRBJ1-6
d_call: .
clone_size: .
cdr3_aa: CASPPGGNGNSPLHF
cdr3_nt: TGTGCCAGCCCCCCCGGGGGAAATGGGAATTCACCCCTCCACTTT

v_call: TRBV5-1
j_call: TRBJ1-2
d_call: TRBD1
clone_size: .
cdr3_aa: CASNSGTETNYGYTF
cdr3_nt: TGCGCCAGCAACTCCGGGACAGAAACTAACTATGGCTACACCTTC

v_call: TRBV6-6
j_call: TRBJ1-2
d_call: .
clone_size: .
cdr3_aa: CASSPDRRKVGYTF
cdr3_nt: TGTGCCAGCAGTCCAGACAGGCGGAAAGTAGGCTACACCTTC

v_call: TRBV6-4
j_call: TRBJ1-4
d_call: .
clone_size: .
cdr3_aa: CASSPDTSTNEKLFF
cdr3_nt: TGTGCCAGCAGTCCGGACACCTCAACTAATGAAAAACTGTTTTTT

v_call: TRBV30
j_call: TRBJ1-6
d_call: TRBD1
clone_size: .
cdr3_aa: CAWRTGGLSPLHF
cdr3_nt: TGTGCCTGGAGGACAGGGGGCCTTTCACCCCTCCACTTT

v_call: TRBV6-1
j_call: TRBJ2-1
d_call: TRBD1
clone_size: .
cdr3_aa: CASSELAPGTGGHNEQFF
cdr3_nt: TGTGCCAGCAGTGAACTAGCCCCCGGGACAGGGGGACACAATGAGCAGTTCTTC

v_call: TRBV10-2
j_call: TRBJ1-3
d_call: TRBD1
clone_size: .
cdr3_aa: CASSLSGTGRRSSGNTIYF
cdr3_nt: TGCGCCAGCAGCCTCTCCGGGACAGGGAGGCGCTCCTCTGGAAACACCATATATTTT

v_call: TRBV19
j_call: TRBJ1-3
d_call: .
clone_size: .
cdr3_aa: CASTPLPGTPGNTIYF
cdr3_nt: TGTGCCAGTACCCCCCTTCCAGGGACACCGGGAAACACCATATATTTT

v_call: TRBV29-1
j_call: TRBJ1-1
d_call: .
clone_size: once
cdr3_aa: CSVQWGGPRPMNTEAFF
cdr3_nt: TGCAGCGTTCAATGGGGGGGCCCTCGGCCCATGAACACTGAAGCTTTCTTT

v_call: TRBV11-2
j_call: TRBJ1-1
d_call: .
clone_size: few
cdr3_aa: CASSYRQIAEAFF
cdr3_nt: TGTGCCAGCAGCTACCGACAGATTGCTGAAGCTTTCTTT

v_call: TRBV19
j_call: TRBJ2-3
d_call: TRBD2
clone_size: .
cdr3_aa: CASRTSGGATDTQYF
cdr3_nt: TGTGCCAGTAGAACTAGCGGGGGGGCCACAGATACGCAGTATTTT

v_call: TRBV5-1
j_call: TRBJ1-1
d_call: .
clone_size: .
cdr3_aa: CASSLGQDAEAFF
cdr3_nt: TGCGCCAGCAGCTTGGGACAGGACGCTGAAGCTTTCTTT

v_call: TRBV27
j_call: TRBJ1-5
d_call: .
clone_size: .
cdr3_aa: CASSLSHQNLAQHF
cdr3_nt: TGTGCCAGCAGTTTGAGCCATCAAAATCTAGCCCAGCATTTT

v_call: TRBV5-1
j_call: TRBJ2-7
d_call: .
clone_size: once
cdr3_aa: CASSWRGRGDEQYF
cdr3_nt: TGCGCCAGCAGCTGGCGGGGACGTGGCGACGAGCAGTACTTC

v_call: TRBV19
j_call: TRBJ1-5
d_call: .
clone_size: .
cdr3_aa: CASTDTWGNQPQHF
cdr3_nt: TGTGCCAGTACCGACACATGGGGCAATCAGCCCCAGCATTTT

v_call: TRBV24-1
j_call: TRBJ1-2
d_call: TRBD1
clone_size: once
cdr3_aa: CATSDWTGYGYTF
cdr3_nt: TGTGCCACCAGTGATTGGACAGGCTATGGCTACACCTTC

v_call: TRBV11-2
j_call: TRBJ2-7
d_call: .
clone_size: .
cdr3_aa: CASSRAGKPYEQYF
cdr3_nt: TGTGCCAGCAGCCGAGCCGGGAAGCCCTACGAGCAGTACTTC

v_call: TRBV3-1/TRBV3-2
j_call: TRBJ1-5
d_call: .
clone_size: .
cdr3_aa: CASSPDGEGRQHF
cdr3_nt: TGTGCCAGCAGCCCCGACGGGGAAGGACGGCAGCATTTT

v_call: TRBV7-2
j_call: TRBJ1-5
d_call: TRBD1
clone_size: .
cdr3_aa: CASSSGQGRNNQPQHF
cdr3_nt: TGTGCCAGCAGCTCGGGACAGGGGAGAAACAATCAGCCCCAGCATTTT

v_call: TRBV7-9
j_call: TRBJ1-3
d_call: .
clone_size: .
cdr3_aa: CASSLAYGGPGENTIYF
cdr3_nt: TGTGCCAGCAGCTTAGCCTACGGGGGTCCTGGTGAAAACACCATATATTTT

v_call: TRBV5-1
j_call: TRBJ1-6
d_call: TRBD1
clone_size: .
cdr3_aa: CASSLARGSSYNSPLHF
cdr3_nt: TGCGCCAGCAGCTTGGCCAGGGGGAGCTCCTATAATTCACCCCTCCACTTT

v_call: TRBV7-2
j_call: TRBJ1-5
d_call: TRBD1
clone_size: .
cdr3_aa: CASSSWDSSFYSNQPQHF
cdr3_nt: TGTGCCAGCAGCTCCTGGGACAGCTCCTTCTATAGCAATCAGCCCCAGCATTTT

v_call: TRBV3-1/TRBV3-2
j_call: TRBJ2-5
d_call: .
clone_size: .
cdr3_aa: CASRFRGAGYQETQYF
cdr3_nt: TGTGCCAGCAGGTTCAGGGGGGCCGGATACCAAGAGACCCAGTACTTC

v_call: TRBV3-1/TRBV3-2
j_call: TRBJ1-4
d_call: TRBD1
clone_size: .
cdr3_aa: CASRRQGFNNEKLFF
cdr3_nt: TGTGCCAGCAGACGACAGGGATTCAATAATGAAAAACTGTTTTTT

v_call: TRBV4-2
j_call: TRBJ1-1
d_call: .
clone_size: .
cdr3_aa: CASSPEGGVNTEAFF
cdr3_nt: TGTGCCAGCAGCCCCGAGGGAGGGGTGAACACTGAAGCTTTCTTT

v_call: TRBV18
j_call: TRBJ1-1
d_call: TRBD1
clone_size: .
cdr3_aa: CASSPSPGQVGTEAFF
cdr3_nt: TGTGCCAGCTCACCATCGCCGGGACAGGTGGGCACTGAAGCTTTCTTT

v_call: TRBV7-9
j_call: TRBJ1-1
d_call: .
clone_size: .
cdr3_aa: CASSLGLVLRNTEAFF
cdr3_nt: TGTGCCAGCAGCTTAGGGTTGGTATTGAGGAACACTGAAGCTTTCTTT

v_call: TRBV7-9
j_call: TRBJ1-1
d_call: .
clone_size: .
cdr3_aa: CASRWEGYTEAFF
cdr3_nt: TGTGCCAGCAGATGGGAGGGATACACTGAAGCTTTCTTT

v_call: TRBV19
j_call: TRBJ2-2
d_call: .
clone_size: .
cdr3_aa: CASSRNTGELFF
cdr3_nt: TGTGCCAGTAGCAGGAACACCGGGGAGCTGTTTTTT

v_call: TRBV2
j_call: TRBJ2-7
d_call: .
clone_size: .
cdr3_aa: CASSKISYEQYF
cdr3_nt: TGTGCCAGCAGCAAAATCAGCTACGAGCAGTACTTC

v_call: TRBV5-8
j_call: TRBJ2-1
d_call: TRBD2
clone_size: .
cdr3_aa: CASSLGPSGRRSEQFF
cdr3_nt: TGTGCCAGCAGCTTGGGTCCTAGCGGGAGACGAAGTGAGCAGTTCTTC

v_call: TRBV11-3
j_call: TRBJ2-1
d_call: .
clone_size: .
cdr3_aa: CASSLGTNYNEQFF
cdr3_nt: TGTGCCAGCAGCTTAGGGACTAACTACAATGAGCAGTTCTTC

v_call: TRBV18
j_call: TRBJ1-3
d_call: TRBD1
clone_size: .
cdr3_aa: CASSPPGQVGNTIYF
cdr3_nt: TGTGCCAGCTCACCGCCGGGACAGGTGGGAAACACCATATATTTT

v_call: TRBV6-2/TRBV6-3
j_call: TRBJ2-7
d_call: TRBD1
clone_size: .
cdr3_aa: CASSYGGTGTYEQYF
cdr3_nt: TGTGCCAGCAGTTATGGGGGGACAGGGACCTACGAGCAGTACTTC

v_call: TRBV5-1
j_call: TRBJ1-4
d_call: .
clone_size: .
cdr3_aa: CASSPRPDNEKLFF
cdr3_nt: TGCGCCAGCAGCCCGAGGCCAGATAATGAAAAACTGTTTTTT

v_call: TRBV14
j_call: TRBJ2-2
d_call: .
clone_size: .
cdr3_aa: CASSQRQGGELFF
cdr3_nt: TGTGCCAGCAGCCAGCGCCAGGGCGGGGAGCTGTTTTTT

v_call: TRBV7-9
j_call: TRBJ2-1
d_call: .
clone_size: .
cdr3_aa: CASSLSEATGTEFF
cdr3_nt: TGTGCCAGCAGCTTGTCCGAAGCGACGGGAACCGAGTTCTTC

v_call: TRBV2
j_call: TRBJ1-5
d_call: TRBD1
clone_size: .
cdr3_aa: CASSSQGGNQPQHF
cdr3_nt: TGTGCCAGCAGTTCACAGGGGGGGAATCAGCCCCAGCATTTT

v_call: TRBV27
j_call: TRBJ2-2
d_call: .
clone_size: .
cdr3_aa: CASRRTKAAGELFF
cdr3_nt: TGTGCCAGCAGGAGGACAAAGGCGGCCGGGGAGCTGTTTTTT